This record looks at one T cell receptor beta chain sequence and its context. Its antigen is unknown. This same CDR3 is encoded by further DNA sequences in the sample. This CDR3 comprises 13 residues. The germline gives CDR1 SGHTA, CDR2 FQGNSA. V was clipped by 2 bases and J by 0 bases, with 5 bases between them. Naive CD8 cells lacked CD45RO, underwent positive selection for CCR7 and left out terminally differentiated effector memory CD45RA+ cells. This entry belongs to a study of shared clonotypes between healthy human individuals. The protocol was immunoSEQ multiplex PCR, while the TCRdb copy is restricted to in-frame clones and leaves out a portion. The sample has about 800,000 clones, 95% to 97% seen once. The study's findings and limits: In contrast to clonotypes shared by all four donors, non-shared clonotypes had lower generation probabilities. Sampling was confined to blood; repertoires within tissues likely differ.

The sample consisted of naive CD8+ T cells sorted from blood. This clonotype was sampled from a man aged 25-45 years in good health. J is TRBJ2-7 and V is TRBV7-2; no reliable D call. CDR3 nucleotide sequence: TGTGCCAGCAGCTTATTCCCCTCCTACGAGCAGTACTTC. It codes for CASSLFPSYEQYF.